This T cell receptor (beta chain) was retrieved from a study of sequential checkpoint blockade in melanoma. The germline CDR1 and CDR2 sequences are MNHNS and SASEGT. V was clipped by 0 bases and J by 1 base; unmatched bases: 12. The CDR3 runs 20 residues. The data were produced by immunoSEQ multiplex PCR, yet TCRdb's version contains in-frame clones alone and is incomplete. The sample lists under 25,000 clones, almost 85% occurring once. Sample treatment: randomized to nivolumab then ipilimumab (arm A) or the reverse (arm B). DNA-damaging chemotherapy had not been given to any patient beforehand. Live CD3+CD8+ CD19− CD56− cells were sorted from PBMCs.

This chain joins TRBV6-1 and TRBJ2-2, with 9 bases aligning to TRBD2. Sequencing used CD8+ T cells sorted from blood (inferred from file names), obtained from a patient given nivolumab and ipilimumab in sequence. The TCR was taken from a human donor with melanoma. The CDR3 here is CASSEAHGGRGYKNTGELFF. CDR3 nucleotide sequence: TGTGCCAGCAGTGAAGCTCACGGCGGGAGGGGTTATAAGAACACCGGGGAGCTGTTTTTT.